The next 6 T cell receptor beta chains were all read from a single sample in a study of cytomegalovirus exposure and HLA in healthy donors. The PCR contained 60 Vbeta and 13 Jbeta primers. Profiled with immunoSEQ multiplex PCR; TCRdb holds only in-frame clones, not every one. The sample includes 95,000 to 110,000 clones, 60% to 80% of them seen just once. Sequenced: PBMCs. These receptors all stem from a man in his 60s in good health and CMV-seropositive.

V gene TRBV5-1 combines with J gene TRBJ2-3; D is unresolved. CDR1 is SGHRS, CDR2 YFSETQ, per germline. The V and J ends lost 2 bases and 6 bases respectively, with 7 bases between them. This CDR3 has 12 amino acids. CDR3 in amino acids: CASSFSQDTQYF. The CDR3 DNA reads as TGCGCCAGCAGCTTCTCACAGGATACGCAGTATTTT.

The chain is built from TRBV6-5 and TRBJ2-3, with D possibly being TRBD1 (5 bases). Germline lookup yields CDR1 MNHEY and CDR2 SVGAGI. The V end was cut by 7 bases, the J end by 3 bases, with 14 bases between. The CDR3 sequence is 14 residues long. The CDR3, as DNA: TGTGCCAGCACCCCATCCGGACATACAGATACGCAGTATTTT. This encodes CASTPSGHTDTQYF.

The rearrangement joins TRBV18 to TRBJ2-5, with D uncertain. The germline CDR1 and CDR2 sequences are KGHSH and LQKENI. The CDR3 sequence is 14 residues long. Between the trimmed V and J ends, which lost 2 bases and 2 bases, there was a span of 9 bases. CDR3 nucleotides: TGTGCCAGCTCACCATTTACAGATCAAGAGACCCAGTACTTC. Translating gives CASSPFTDQETQYF.

This clone was detected once. This chain connects TRBV29-1 to TRBJ2-7; D possibly corresponds to TRBD2 (7 bases). Trimming took off 6 bases at V and 5 bases at J, with 11 bases between the two ends. The CDR3 runs 11 residues. Germline V CDR1 and CDR2: SQVTM, ANQGSEA. The CDR3 is CSVEGGDEQYF. The CDR3 DNA sequence: TGCAGCGTCGAGGGGGGGGACGAGCAGTACTTC.

The genes are TRBV10-1 and TRBJ2-2; the match to TRBD1 covers 8 bases. The V segment lost 3 bases and the J segment 3 bases; nucleotides outside the gene matches: 0. The CDR3 totals 14 residues. Germline values: CDR1 WNHNN, CDR2 SYGVQD (reference sequence). The CDR3 nucleotides are TGCGCCAGCAGTGAACAGGGGGACACCGGGGAGCTGTTTTTT. Protein: CASSEQGDTGELFF.

The rearrangement links TRBV4-1 to TRBJ2-5; 9 bases map to TRBD2. CDR1 and CDR2 (germline): MGHRA, YSYEKL. CDR3 length: 15 amino acids. Losses at the gene ends were 3 bases for V and 5 bases for J; bases not matched to a gene: 7. DNA for the CDR3: TGCGCCAGCAGCCAGGCTAGCGGGAACCGGGAGACCCAGTACTTC. It yields the protein CASSQASGNRETQYF.